This TCR beta chain was documented in a study of cytomegalovirus exposure and HLA in healthy donors. Primers for the PCR totalled 60 Vbeta and 13 Jbeta. TCRdb keeps only in-frame clones here, not all; method: immunoSEQ multiplex PCR. The sample shows 100,000 or so clones, about 12% of them seen only once. The V end was cut by 4 bases, the J end by 0 bases, with 12 bases between. CDR1 and CDR2 from the germline V gene are ENHRY and SYGVKD. This CDR3 spans 15 amino acids. Donors consisted of healthy bone marrow donors. This rearrangement joins TRBV10-3 to TRBJ1-2, with D perhaps matching TRBD1 (6 bases). The clonotype comes from a man aged 40-49 years in good health and CMV-seropositive. The sample taken for sequencing was PBMCs. Here the CDR3 DNA reads TGTGCCATCAGTGGGGAGACAGGAGCTAACTATGGCTACACCTTC. It encodes CAISGETGANYGYTF.